Shown below are 10 T cell receptor beta chains from a single sample sequenced in a study of T cells in Graves' hyperthyroidism and ophthalmopathy. Amplification of TCR beta CDR3 regions was performed using RNA transcripts as template. TCR CDR3 regions were first amplified by RT-PCR with HTBI primers. TCRdb re-called the multiplex PCR reads with MiXCR, one entry per CDR3 protein. This repertoire shows under 350,000 distinct CDR3 sequences, over 15% found once; its top ten account for over 50%. Source material: blood. These receptor sequences come from a woman aged 60-75 years with Graves' ophthalmopathy.

The J gene is TRBJ2-3, the V gene TRBV4-3; D perhaps matches TRBD2 (6 bases). The ends were cut back, 0 bases at V and 7 bases at J, with 23 bases in the middle. CDR1 is LGHNA, CDR2 YSLEER, per germline. There are 18 residues in the CDR3. The CDR3 DNA sequence: TGCGCCAGCAGCCAAGATTGGGGCGGCGGCGGGGCATCTAATACGCAGTATTTT. The encoded protein is CASSQDWGGGGASNTQYF.

In this sample, this clonotype turned up a few times. The V and J genes are TRBV28 and TRBJ2-1, with D perhaps TRBD2 (6 bases). This CDR3 has 11 residues. Germline assignment: CDR1 MDHEN and CDR2 SYDVKM. V lost 10 bases, J lost 7 bases, and 11 bases lay in between. CDR3 region: CATTGGNEQFF. CDR3 DNA sequence: TGTGCCACCACAGGAGGGAATGAGCAGTTCTTC.

This clonotype was counted between two and nine times. The gene calls are TRBV4-1 and TRBJ2-1, with 11 bases fitting TRBD1. The germline gives CDR1 MGHRA, CDR2 YSYEKL. The CDR3 runs to 15 residues. With 1 base clipped from V and 6 bases from J, the junction kept 2 bases outside the gene matches. The CDR3 here is CASSQAGQGANEQFF. CDR3 DNA sequence: TGCGCCAGCAGCCAAGCCGGACAGGGGGCCAATGAGCAGTTCTTC.

Comment on this clonotype: This may be a read error, as it is one base from a much larger clone. This rearrangement joins TRBV6-9 to TRBJ2-2; D is perhaps TRBD1 (6 bases). Per germline, CDR1 MNHGY and CDR2 SVAAGI. This CDR3 is built from 15 residues. The CDR3 sequence is CTSSYRAANTGELFF. CDR3 nucleotides: TGTACCAGCAGTTACAGGGCAGCGAACACCGGGGAGCTGTTTTTT.

The J gene is TRBJ1-6, the V gene TRBV4-1; 10 nucleotides line up with TRBD1. From germline, CDR1 is MGHRA and CDR2 YSYEKL. Trimming cost V 2 bases and J 6 bases; bases outside gene matches: 4. CDR3 length: 16 amino acids. CDR3 sequence (DNA): TGCGCCAGCAGCCAACCCCGGGACAGGGGTAATTCACCCCTCCACTTT. Translating gives CASSQPRDRGNSPLHF.

This clonotype was picked up many times. The chain couples TRBV7-2 to TRBJ2-5, with D perhaps TRBD1 (5 bases). Germline lookup yields CDR1 SGHTA and CDR2 FQGNSA. V lost 1 base, J lost 5 bases, and 8 bases lay in between. CDR3 size: 13 residues. In DNA, the CDR3 is TGTGCCAGCAGCTTAGAGGGGTGGGAGACCCAGTACTTC. Amino acids: CASSLEGWETQYF.

This clonotype was seen ten or more times. The chain recombines TRBV5-8 with TRBJ2-7, with D perhaps matching TRBD1 (6 bases). The ends were cut back, 0 bases at V and 0 bases at J, with 22 bases in the middle. Germline V gives CDR1 SGHTS, CDR2 YDEGEE. CDR3 length: 19 residues. The CDR3 DNA is TGTGCCAGCAGCTTGGAGGGCAGGGGCCGACCCTTCAGCTCCTACGAGCAGTACTTC. Its protein product is CASSLEGRGRPFSSYEQYF.

This clonotype was observed many times. V usage is TRBV5-1 and J usage is TRBJ2-7; D is possibly TRBD1 or TRBD2 (6 bases each). The CDR3 covers 17 residues. The germline CDR1 and CDR2 sequences are SGHRS and YFSETQ. Trimming removed 7 bases from V and 3 bases from J, with 26 bases in between. This CDR3 is CASSPGRGSGSGYEQYF. The CDR3 DNA is TGCGCCAGCTCTCCGGGCAGGGGATCGGGTAGCGGCTACGAGCAGTACTTC.

This clonotype came up many times. The J gene is TRBJ2-7, the V gene TRBV18; TRBD1 is a possible D gene (6 bases). V was pared by 6 bases and J by 4 bases, with 13 bases between. The CDR3 is 13 residues long. CDR1 and CDR2 (germline): KGHSH, LQKENI. Here the CDR3 reads CASSREQGYEQYF. CDR3 DNA: TGTGCCAGCTCCCGGGAACAGGGATACGAGCAGTACTTC.

This clonotype was detected ten times or more. The chain uses TRBV28 and TRBJ2-2; D is undetermined. V lost 7 bases to trimming and J lost 7 bases, with 10 bases between them. Germline lookup yields CDR1 MDHEN and CDR2 SYDVKM. This CDR3 is 12 amino acids long. The CDR3 loop is CASIVQHGELFF. The CDR3 DNA sequence: TGTGCCAGCATAGTCCAACACGGGGAGCTGTTTTTT.